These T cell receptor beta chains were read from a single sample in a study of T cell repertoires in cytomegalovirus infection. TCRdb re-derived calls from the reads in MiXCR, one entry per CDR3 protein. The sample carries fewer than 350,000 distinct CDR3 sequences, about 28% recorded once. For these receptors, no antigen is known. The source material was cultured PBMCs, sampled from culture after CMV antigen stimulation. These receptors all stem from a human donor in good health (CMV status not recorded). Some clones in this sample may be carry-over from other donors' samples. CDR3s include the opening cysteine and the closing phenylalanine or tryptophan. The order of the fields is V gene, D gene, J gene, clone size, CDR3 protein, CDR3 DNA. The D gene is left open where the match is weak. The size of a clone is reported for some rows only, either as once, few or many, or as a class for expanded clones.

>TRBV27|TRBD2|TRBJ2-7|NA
CASSRLWTRTSGEIGSYEQYF
TGTGCCAGCAGTCGGCTTTGGACTAGGACTAGCGGGGAAATAGGCTCCTACGAGCAGTACTTC
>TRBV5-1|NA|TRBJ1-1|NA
CASSLFSKRLGTEAFF
TGCGCCAGCAGCTTGTTTAGCAAACGGTTGGGGACTGAAGCTTTCTTT
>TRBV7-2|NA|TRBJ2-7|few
CASSGRQPPYEQYF
TGTGCCAGCAGCGGAAGACAGCCTCCCTACGAGCAGTACTTC
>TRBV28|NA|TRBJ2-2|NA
CASSDSGATNTGELFF
TGTGCCAGCAGCGACTCAGGGGCGACGAACACCGGGGAGCTGTTTTTT
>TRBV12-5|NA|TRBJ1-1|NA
CASGLIIGRSYTEAFF
TGTGCTAGTGGTTTGATAATCGGGCGGTCATACACTGAAGCTTTCTTT
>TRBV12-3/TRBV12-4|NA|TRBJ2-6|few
CASSPWSSGANVLTF
TGTGCCAGCAGTCCTTGGAGCTCTGGGGCCAACGTCCTGACTTTC
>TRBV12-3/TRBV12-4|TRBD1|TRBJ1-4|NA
CASSPGTGAEKLFF
TGTGCCAGCAGCCCCGGGACAGGGGCTGAAAAACTGTTTTTT
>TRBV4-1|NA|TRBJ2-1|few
CASSQVNQPNEQFF
TGCGCCAGCAGCCAAGTAAATCAGCCTAATGAGCAGTTCTTC
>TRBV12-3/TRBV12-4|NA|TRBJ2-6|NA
CASSYSGANVLTF
TGTGCCAGCAGTTACTCTGGGGCCAACGTCCTGACTTTC
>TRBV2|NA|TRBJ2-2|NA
CASSDRGTNTGELFF
TGTGCCAGCAGTGACAGGGGTACGAACACCGGGGAGCTGTTTTTT
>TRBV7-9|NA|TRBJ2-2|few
CASSRGAGELFF
TGTGCCAGCAGCCGAGGGGCCGGGGAGCTGTTTTTT
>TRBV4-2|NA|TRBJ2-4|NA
CASSQAEMLAKNIQYF
TGTGCCAGCAGCCAAGCCGAGATGTTAGCCAAAAACATTCAGTACTTC
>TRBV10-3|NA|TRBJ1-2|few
CAISESRGNYGYTF
TGTGCCATCAGTGAGTCAAGGGGAAACTATGGCTACACCTTC
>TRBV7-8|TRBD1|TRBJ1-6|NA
CASSLMARGNSPLHF
TGTGCCAGCAGTCTGATGGCCAGGGGGAATTCACCCCTCCACTTT
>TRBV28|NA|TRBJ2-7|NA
CASSFIQGGSYEQYF
TGTGCCAGCAGTTTCATTCAGGGGGGCTCCTACGAGCAGTACTTC
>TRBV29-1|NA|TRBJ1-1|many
CSVEGRGTTEAFF
TGCAGCGTTGAAGGGCGGGGGACCACTGAAGCTTTCTTT
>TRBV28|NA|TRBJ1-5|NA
CASSLSTGSPGQPQHF
TGTGCCAGCAGTTTATCCACAGGGTCTCCAGGGCAGCCCCAGCATTTT
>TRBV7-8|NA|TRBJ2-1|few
CASSWDLSSYNEQFF
TGTGCCAGCAGCTGGGACCTGAGCTCCTACAATGAGCAGTTCTTC
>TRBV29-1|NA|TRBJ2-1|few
CSVELRTGGYNEQFF
TGCAGCGTTGAGTTACGGACAGGAGGGTACAATGAGCAGTTCTTC
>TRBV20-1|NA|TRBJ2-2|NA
CSASQDTQNTGELFF
TGCAGTGCTAGTCAGGACACCCAGAACACCGGGGAGCTGTTTTTT
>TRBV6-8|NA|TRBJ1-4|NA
CASRDIGYEKLFF
TGTGCCAGCAGAGACATCGGGTATGAAAAACTGTTTTTT
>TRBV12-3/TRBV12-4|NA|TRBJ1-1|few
CASSLGGSVTEAFF
TGTGCCAGCAGTTTAGGAGGATCCGTCACTGAAGCTTTCTTT
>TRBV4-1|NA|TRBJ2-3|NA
CASSQGYTQYF
TGCGCCAGCAGCCAGGGGTATACGCAGTATTTT
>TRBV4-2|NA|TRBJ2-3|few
CASSQAGAWGGPTDTQYF
TGTGCCAGCAGCCAAGCGGGGGCCTGGGGCGGCCCCACAGATACGCAGTATTTT
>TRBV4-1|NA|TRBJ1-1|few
CASSQEGLAGLGFF
TGCGCCAGCAGCCAAGAAGGTTTAGCAGGACTTGGTTTCTTT
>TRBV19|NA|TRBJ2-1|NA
CASSIDWDEQFF
TGTGCCAGTAGTATAGATTGGGATGAGCAGTTCTTC
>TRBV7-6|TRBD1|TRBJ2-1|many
CASSLNRGEQFF
TGTGCCAGCAGCTTAAACAGGGGTGAGCAGTTCTTC
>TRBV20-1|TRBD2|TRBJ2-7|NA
CSARRLAGSYEQYF
TGCAGTGCTAGGAGACTAGCGGGTTCCTACGAGCAGTACTTC
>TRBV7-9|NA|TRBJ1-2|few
CASSMISGTTHYTF
TGTGCCAGCAGCATGATCAGCGGCACGACTCACTACACCTTC
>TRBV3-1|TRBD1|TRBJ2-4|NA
CASGQGEAKNIQYF
TGTGCCAGCGGGCAGGGGGAGGCCAAAAACATTCAGTACTTC